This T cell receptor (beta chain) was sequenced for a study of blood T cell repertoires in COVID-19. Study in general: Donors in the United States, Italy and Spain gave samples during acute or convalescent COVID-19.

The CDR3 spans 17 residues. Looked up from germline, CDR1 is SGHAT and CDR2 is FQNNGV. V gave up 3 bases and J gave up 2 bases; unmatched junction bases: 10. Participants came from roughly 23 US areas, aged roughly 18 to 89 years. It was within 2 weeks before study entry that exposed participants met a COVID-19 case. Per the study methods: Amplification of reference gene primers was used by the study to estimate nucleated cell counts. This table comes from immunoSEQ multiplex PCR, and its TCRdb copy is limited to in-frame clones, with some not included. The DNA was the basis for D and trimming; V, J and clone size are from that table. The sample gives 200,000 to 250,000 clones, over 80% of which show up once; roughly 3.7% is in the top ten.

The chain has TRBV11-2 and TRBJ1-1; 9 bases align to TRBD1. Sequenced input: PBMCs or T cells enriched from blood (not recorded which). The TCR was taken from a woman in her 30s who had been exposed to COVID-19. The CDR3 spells CASSFRKPGQGNTEAFF. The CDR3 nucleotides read TGTGCCAGCAGCTTCCGCAAACCGGGACAGGGAAACACTGAAGCTTTCTTT.